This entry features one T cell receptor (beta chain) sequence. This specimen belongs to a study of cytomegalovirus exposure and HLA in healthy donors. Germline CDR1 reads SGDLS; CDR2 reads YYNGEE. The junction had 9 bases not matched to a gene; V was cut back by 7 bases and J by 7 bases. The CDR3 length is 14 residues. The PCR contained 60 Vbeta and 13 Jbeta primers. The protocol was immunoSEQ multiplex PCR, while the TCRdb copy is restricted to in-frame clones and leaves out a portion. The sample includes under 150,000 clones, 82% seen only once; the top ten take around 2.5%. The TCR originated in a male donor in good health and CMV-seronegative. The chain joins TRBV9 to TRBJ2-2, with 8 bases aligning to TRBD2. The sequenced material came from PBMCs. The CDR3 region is CASRRTSQDGELFF. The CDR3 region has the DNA TGTGCCAGCCGGCGGACTAGCCAAGACGGGGAGCTGTTTTTT.